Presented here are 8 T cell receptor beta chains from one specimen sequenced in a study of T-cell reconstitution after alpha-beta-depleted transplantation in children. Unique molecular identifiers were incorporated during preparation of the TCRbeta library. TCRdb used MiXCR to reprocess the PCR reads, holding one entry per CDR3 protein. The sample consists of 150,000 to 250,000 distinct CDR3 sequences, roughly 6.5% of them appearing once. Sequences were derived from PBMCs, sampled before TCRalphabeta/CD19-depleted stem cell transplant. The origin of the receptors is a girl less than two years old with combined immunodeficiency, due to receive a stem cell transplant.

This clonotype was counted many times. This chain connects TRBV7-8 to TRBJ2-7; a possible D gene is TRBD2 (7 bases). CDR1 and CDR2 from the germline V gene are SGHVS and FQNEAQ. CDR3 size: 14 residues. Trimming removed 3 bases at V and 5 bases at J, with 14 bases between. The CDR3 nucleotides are TGTGCCAGCAGCTTGATGGCGGGGGCTCACGAGCAGTACTTC. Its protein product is CASSLMAGAHEQYF.

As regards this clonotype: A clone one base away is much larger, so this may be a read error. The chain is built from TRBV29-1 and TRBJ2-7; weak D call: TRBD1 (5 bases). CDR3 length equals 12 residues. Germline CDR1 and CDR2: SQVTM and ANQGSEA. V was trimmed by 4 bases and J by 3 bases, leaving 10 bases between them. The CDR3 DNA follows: TGCAGCGTTGTCAGGGAACTCTACGAGCAGTACTTC. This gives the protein CSVVRELYEQYF.

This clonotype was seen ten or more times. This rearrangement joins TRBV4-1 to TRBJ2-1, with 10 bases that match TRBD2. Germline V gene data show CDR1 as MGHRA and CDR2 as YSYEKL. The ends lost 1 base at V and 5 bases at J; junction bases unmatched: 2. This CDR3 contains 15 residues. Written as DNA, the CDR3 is TGCGCCAGCAGCCAAGGACTAGCGGGCAACAATGAGCAGTTCTTC. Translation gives CASSQGLAGNNEQFF.

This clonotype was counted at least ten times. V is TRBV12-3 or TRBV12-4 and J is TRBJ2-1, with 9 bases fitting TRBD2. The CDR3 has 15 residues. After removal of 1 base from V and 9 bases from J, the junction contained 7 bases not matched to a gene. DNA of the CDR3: TGTGCCAGCAGTTTAGACGGCGGGAGGGCGATTGAGCAGTTCTTC. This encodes CASSLDGGRAIEQFF.

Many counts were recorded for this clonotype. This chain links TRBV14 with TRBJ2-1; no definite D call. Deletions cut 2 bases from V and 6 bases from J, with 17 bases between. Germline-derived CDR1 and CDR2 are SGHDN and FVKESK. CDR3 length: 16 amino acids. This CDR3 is CASSQTPWGYRNEQFF. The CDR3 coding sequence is TGTGCCAGCAGCCAAACACCTTGGGGATATCGCAATGAGCAGTTCTTC.

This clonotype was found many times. CDR3 DNA: TGTGCCATCAGGGTTAGCGGGAGGGCCTACGAGCAGTACTTC. Encoded protein: CAIRVSGRAYEQYF. This sequence joins TRBV10-3 and TRBJ2-7, with 11 bases identical to TRBD2. With 6 bases clipped from V and 2 bases from J, the junction kept 3 bases outside the gene matches. This CDR3 comprises 14 residues. Germline-derived CDR1 and CDR2 are ENHRY and SYGVKD.

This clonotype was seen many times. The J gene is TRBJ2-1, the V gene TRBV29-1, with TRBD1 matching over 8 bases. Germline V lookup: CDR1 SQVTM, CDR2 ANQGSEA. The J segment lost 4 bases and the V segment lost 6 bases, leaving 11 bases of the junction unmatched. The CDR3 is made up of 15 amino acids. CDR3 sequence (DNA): TGCAGCGTCGAGCCAGGGACAGGAGATTACAATGAGCAGTTCTTC. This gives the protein CSVEPGTGDYNEQFF.

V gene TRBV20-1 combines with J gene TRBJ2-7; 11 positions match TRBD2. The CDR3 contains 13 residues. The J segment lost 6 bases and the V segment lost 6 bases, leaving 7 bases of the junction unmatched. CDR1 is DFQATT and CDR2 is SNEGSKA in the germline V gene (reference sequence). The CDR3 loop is CSAIAGGPGEQYF. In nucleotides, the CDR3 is TGCAGTGCGATAGCGGGAGGGCCGGGCGAGCAGTACTTC.